This TCR beta chain stems from a study of shared clonotypes between healthy human individuals. The authors distributed each subset's genomic DNA evenly over several immunoSEQ plates. The protocol was immunoSEQ multiplex PCR, while the TCRdb copy is restricted to in-frame clones and leaves out a portion. Found here are hundreds of thousands of clones, around 96% of them singletons; the top ten hold more than 0.085%. Naive CD8 cells comprised CD45RO-negative, CCR7-positively selected cells, excluding terminally differentiated effector memory CD45RA+ cells. CDR1 and CDR2 from the germline V gene are SGHNT and YYREEE (reference sequence). The CDR3 has 15 amino acids. Trimming took 0 bases from V and 7 from J, leaving 16 bases between them.

This TCR was sampled from a woman aged 25 to 45 in good health. Sequencing input: naive CD8+ T cells sorted from blood. The J gene is TRBJ1-2, the V gene TRBV5-4, with D perhaps TRBD1 (5 bases). DNA of the CDR3: TGTGCCAGCAGCTTGGTCGGCCATGGGGGGATTGGCTACACCTTC. Protein sequence: CASSLVGHGGIGYTF.